Each of the 10 T cell receptor beta chains below was sequenced from the same sample in a study of T cell responses to AZD1222 COVID-19 vaccine. Libraries were prepared by immunoSEQ multiplex PCR; TCRdb keeps only in-frame clonotypes and omits some of them. Altogether about 110,000 clones are present, 87% being singletons, with the ten largest covering approximately 5%. This sample comprised peripheral blood, obtained on day 0 of AZD1222 vaccination. The receptors were sampled from an adult in good health.

The rearrangement links TRBV3-1 (or the pseudogene TRBV3-2) to TRBJ2-7; D is unclear. CDR3 length equals 13 residues. V gave up 1 base and J gave up 6 bases, with 10 bases separating them. Germline CDR1 reads LGHDT; CDR2 reads YNNKEL (reference sequence). The DNA for the CDR3 is TGTGCCAGCAGCCAAGTTCTGTCCCTCGAGCAGTACTTC. Its protein is CASSQVLSLEQYF.

J is TRBJ1-1 and V is TRBV19; D is possibly TRBD1 (5 bases). Germline assignment: CDR1 LNHDA and CDR2 SQIVND (reference sequence). Trimming took off 8 bases at V and 1 base at J, with 17 bases between the two ends. CDR3 length equals 15 residues. The CDR3 nucleotides are TGTGCCAGTCGTAATATGGGGACGGCGAACACTGAAGCTTTCTTT. Residues: CASRNMGTANTEAFF.

The rearrangement links TRBV11-2 to TRBJ2-1, with D unclear. Between the trimmed V and J ends, which lost 7 bases and 0 bases, there was a span of 10 bases. There are 14 residues in the CDR3. The V gene's germline CDR1 is SGHAT and CDR2 FQNNGV. The CDR3 DNA reads as TGTGCCAGCACCATCAAGGACTCCTACAATGAGCAGTTCTTC. Residues: CASTIKDSYNEQFF.

The V call is TRBV28, the J call TRBJ2-1; D is undetermined. Germline CDR1 is MDHEN and CDR2 is SYDVKM. V shed 3 bases and J shed 15 bases, with 15 bases lying between them. This CDR3 is built from 12 residues. The CDR3 region is CASSLVDGSGFF. Here the CDR3 DNA reads TGTGCCAGCAGTTTGGTTGATGGTTCAGGGTTCTTC.

The CDR3: CASSQGSGDGYTF. The CDR3 DNA is TGTGCCAGCAGCCAAGGATCGGGGGATGGCTACACCTTC. The rearrangement joins TRBV3-1 (or the pseudogene TRBV3-2) to TRBJ1-2; a weak D match, TRBD1 (5 bases). Between the trimmed V and J ends, which lost 1 base and 6 bases, there was a span of 9 bases. The CDR3 sequence is 13 residues long. Germline V gene sequence: CDR1 LGHDT, CDR2 YNNKEL (reference sequence).

The DNA of the CDR3 is TGTGCCAGCAACCCCGACTATTCCCTAGCGCTCAGCTCCTACAATGAGCAGTTCTTC. It codes for CASNPDYSLALSSYNEQFF. This rearrangement joins TRBV2 to TRBJ2-1; a possible D gene is TRBD2 (6 bases). CDR3 size: 19 residues. Germline V gives CDR1 SNHLY, CDR2 FYNNEI. Trimming pared 7 bases from V and 0 bases from J, leaving 25 bases between.

This clone was seen only a few times. This rearrangement joins TRBV10-1 to TRBJ2-5; TRBD2 is a possible D gene (5 bases). Germline-derived CDR1 and CDR2 are WNHNN and SYGVQD (reference sequence). With 0 bases removed from V and 5 bases from J, the gap between germline ends came to 10 bases. The CDR3 runs to 14 residues. CDR3 amino acids: CASSESAQRETQYF. In DNA, the CDR3 is TGCGCCAGCAGTGAGTCCGCCCAGCGGGAGACCCAGTACTTC.

The genes are TRBV6-5 and TRBJ1-5; the D gene is possibly TRBD1 (6 bases). The CDR3 is 14 amino acids. V lost 5 bases and J lost 7, with 15 bases in between. The germline gives CDR1 MNHEY, CDR2 SVGAGI. CDR3 amino acids: CASSPTGSGQPQHF. The CDR3, as DNA: TGTGCCAGCAGTCCCACAGGGAGTGGGCAGCCCCAGCATTTT.

J is TRBJ2-5 and V is TRBV9, with TRBD2 matching 9 bases. Germline V gene lookup returns CDR1 SGDLS and CDR2 YYNGEE. The CDR3 has 15 amino acids. Trimming at V came to 4 bases and at J to 3 bases, leaving 7 bases not matched to a gene. CDR3 nucleotide sequence: TGTGCCAGCAGCCCAAGGGTAGCGGGAGAAGAGACCCAGTACTTC. Residues: CASSPRVAGEETQYF.

The rearrangement uses TRBV7-6 and TRBJ1-4, with unresolved D. The CDR3 covers 13 residues. The germline CDR1 and CDR2 sequences are SGHVS and FNYEAQ. V lost 5 bases, J lost 14 bases, and 18 bases lay in between. The CDR3 region has the DNA TGTGCCAGCAGCCCGAACATCGGAAGTTGGCTGTTTTTT. It yields the protein CASSPNIGSWLFF.